Shown below are 6 T cell receptor beta chains from a single sample sequenced in a study of OX40 agonist ivuxolimab in advanced cancers. Library preparation was by the immunoSEQ multiplex PCR assay. The immuneACCESS repertoire file appears here via TCRdb, limited to in-frame rearrangements. These files lack a portion of the clones; in checked studies, under half of the deficit traces to unresolved V genes, and the cause of the others is not known. For this sample there are about 100,000 clones; approximately 90% appear just once. The ten largest clones capture over 0.6% of the sample. The sequences come from CD4+ or CD8+ T cells sorted from blood, collected in a trial of the OX40 agonist ivuxolimab. These TCRs come from an adult with an advanced solid tumor such as melanoma, head and neck, liver or kidney cancer.

The chain recombines TRBV9 with TRBJ2-2, with 9 bases that match TRBD1. V lost 5 bases to trimming and J lost 3 bases; unmatched junction nucleotides: 8. Germline CDR1 SGDLS, CDR2 YYNGEE. This CDR3 has 16 residues. CDR3 sequence reads: CASSQTGTGHTGELFF. CDR3 bases: TGTGCCAGCAGTCAAACCGGGACAGGGCACACCGGGGAGCTGTTTTTT.

The gene calls are TRBV4-1 and TRBJ2-5, with 12 bases lining up with TRBD1. Germline-derived CDR1 and CDR2 are MGHRA and YSYEKL. The CDR3 sequence is 17 residues long. Losses at the gene ends were 6 bases for V and 5 bases for J; bases not matched to a gene: 13. The CDR3 is CASSPGTGGRRGETQYF. In DNA, the CDR3 is TGCGCCAGCAGTCCCGGGACAGGGGGCCGGAGGGGGGAGACCCAGTACTTC.

This sequence joins TRBV7-9 and TRBJ1-5; the D gene is possibly TRBD1 (6 bases). Germline V gives CDR1 SEHNR, CDR2 FQNEAQ (reference sequence). The length of the CDR3 is 14 residues. V lost 4 bases and J 5 bases, leaving 12 bases between the germline ends. For the CDR3, the DNA is TGTGCCAGCAGCTCCGGACAGCCTGATCAGCCCCAGCATTTT. It translates to CASSSGQPDQPQHF.

This chain links TRBV11-2 with TRBJ2-3; TRBD2 matches 8 bases. Per germline, CDR1 SGHAT and CDR2 FQNNGV. Unmatched junction bases numbered 2, after V lost 8 bases and J lost 4 bases. This CDR3 is 12 amino acids long. CDR3 amino acids: CASRGGSDTQYF. The CDR3, as DNA: TGTGCCAGCCGGGGGGGCTCAGATACGCAGTATTTT.

The V call is TRBV6-5, the J call TRBJ1-2, with a possible D match to TRBD1 (5 bases). Per germline, CDR1 MNHEY and CDR2 SVGAGI. Trimming stripped 2 bases from V and 8 bases from J, with 12 bases between. The CDR3 is 13 amino acids. As DNA, the CDR3 is TGTGCCAGCAGTTACCAGCCAGGGCGAGGCTACACCTTC. Its translation is CASSYQPGRGYTF.

This chain uses TRBV5-1 with TRBJ1-2; maybe TRBD1 (6 bases). Trimming removed 0 bases from V and 8 bases from J, with 14 bases in between. Germline V lookup: CDR1 SGHRS, CDR2 YFSETQ. This CDR3 has 14 amino acids. The CDR3 spells CASSLEMGAGGYTF. CDR3 DNA sequence: TGCGCCAGCAGCTTGGAGATGGGGGCGGGCGGCTACACCTTC.